This paragraph covers one TCR beta chain sequence. Its antigen is undetermined. Primers included in the PCR were 60 Vbeta and 13 Jbeta primers. The protocol was immunoSEQ multiplex PCR, while the TCRdb copy is restricted to in-frame clones and leaves out a portion. This table has approximately 210,000 clones, about 75% appearing once. The sample is drawn from a study of cytomegalovirus exposure and HLA in healthy donors. Across the whole study: Genotyping showed 81% of roughly 400 donors falling in the Caucasian-associated ancestry cluster.

The CDR3 totals 14 residues. With 1 base clipped from V and 9 bases from J, the junction kept 5 bases outside the gene matches. CDR1 is SGHNT, CDR2 YYREEE, per germline (reference sequence). General study points: Relative to the 666-donor mean, N-insertions were reportedly fewer in an Asian-associated ancestry cluster in a later analysis. Most likely, a cluster of highly shared sequence variants arose as a sequencing artifact. Rare TCR sequences dominated, though some public TCRs recurred in many donors.

The chain has TRBV5-4 and TRBJ2-1; 9 nucleotides agree with TRBD2. This sequence was found in a male donor in good health and CMV-seronegative. Material for sequencing was PBMCs. CDR3 DNA: TGTGCCAGCAGCTTGTTAGCGGGGGTTGGTGAGCAGTTCTTC. It translates to CASSLLAGVGEQFF.